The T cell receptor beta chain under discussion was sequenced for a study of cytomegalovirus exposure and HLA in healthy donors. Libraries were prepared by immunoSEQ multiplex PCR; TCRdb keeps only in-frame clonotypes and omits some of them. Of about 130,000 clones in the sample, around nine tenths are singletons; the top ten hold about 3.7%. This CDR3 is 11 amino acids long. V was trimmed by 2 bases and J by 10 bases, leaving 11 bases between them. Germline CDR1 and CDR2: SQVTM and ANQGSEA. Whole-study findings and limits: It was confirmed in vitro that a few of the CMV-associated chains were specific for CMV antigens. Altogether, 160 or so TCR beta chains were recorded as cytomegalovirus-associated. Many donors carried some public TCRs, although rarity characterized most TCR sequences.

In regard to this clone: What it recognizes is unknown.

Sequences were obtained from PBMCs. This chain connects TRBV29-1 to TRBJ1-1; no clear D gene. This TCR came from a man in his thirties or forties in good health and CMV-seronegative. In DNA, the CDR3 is TGCAGCGTTGAAACTCTAGGAGTAGCTTTCTTT. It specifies CSVETLGVAFF.